The clone carrying this T cell receptor beta chain was detected only once. Original processing notes: Amplified reference gene primers provided the basis for estimating nucleated cell counts. Assay: immunoSEQ multiplex PCR; the TCRdb copy retains only in-frame clones and omits some. V and J calls and clone size are given by that table; D and trimming were obtained from the DNA. The table has under 95,000 clones, 88% seen once; the top ten hold approximately 5.5%. This entry belongs to a study of blood T cell repertoires in COVID-19. Study as a whole: Samples of COVID-19 (acute and convalescent) were obtained from the United States, Italy and Spain. Sources were T cells, B-cell-depleted T cells, or PBMCs; the material itself was cDNA or gDNA.

Germline CDR1 and CDR2: MDHEN and SYDVKM. There are 15 residues in the CDR3. Trimming at V came to 6 bases and at J to 4 bases, leaving 10 bases not matched to a gene. The V gene is TRBV28, the J gene TRBJ2-3; the match to TRBD1 covers 7 bases. The receptor was isolated from a human donor in a cohort sampled during active COVID-19. Sequenced input: peripheral blood. CDR3 protein: CASSPDREGADTQYF. The CDR3 bases are TGTGCCAGCAGCCCCGACAGGGAAGGGGCAGATACGCAGTATTTT.